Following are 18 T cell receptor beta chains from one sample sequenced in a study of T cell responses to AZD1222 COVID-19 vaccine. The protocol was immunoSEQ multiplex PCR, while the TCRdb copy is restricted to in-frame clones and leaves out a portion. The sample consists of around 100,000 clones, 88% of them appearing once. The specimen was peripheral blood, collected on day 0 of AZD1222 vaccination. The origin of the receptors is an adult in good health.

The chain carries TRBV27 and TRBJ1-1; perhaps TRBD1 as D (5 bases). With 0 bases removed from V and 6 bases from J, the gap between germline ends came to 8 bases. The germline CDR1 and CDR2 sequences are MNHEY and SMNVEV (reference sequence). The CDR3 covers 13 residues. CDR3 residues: CASSLSAGSEAFF. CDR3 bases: TGTGCCAGCAGTTTATCTGCAGGGTCTGAAGCTTTCTTT.

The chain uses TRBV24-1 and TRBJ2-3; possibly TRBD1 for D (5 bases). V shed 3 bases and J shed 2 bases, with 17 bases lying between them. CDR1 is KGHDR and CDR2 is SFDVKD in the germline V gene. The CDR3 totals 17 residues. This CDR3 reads CATSDGRLGRDTDTQYF. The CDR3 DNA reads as TGTGCCACCAGTGATGGCCGTCTGGGCAGGGACACAGATACGCAGTATTTT.

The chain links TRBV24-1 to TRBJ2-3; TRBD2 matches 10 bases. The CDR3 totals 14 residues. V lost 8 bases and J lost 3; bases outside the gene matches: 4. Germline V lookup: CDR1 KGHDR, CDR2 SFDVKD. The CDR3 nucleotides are TGTGCCACCACATCTAGCGGGGGAACAGATACGCAGTATTTT. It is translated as CATTSSGGTDTQYF.

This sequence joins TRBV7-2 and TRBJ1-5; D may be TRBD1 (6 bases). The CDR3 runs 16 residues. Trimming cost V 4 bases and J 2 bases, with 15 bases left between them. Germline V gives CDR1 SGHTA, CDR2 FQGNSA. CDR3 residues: CASSSRRGDGNQPQHF. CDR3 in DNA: TGTGCCAGCAGCTCCCGCAGGGGAGACGGCAATCAGCCCCAGCATTTT.

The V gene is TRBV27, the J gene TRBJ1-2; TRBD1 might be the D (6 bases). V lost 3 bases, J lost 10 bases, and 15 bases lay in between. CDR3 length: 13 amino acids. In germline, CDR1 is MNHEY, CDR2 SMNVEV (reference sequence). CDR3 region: CASSFDRNRDYTF. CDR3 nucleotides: TGTGCCAGCAGTTTCGACAGGAACAGGGACTACACCTTC.

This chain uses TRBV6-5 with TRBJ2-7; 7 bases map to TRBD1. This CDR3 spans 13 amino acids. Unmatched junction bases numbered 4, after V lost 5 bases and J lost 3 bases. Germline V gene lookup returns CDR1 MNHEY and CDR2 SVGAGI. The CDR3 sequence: CASSLGQRYEQYF. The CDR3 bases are TGTGCCAGCAGTCTGGGACAGCGCTACGAGCAGTACTTC.

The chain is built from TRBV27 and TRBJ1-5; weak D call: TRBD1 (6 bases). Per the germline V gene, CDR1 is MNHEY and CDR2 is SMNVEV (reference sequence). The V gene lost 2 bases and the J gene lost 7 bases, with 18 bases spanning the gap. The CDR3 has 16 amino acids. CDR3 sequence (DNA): TGTGCCAGCAGTTTAGGGGGCGGCAGGGTAAGGCAGCCCCAGCATTTT. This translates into CASSLGGGRVRQPQHF.

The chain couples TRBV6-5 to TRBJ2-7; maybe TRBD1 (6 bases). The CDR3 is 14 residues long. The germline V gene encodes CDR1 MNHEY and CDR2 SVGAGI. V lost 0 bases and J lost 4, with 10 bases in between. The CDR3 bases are TGTGCCAGCAGTTACTCACACAGGGAGTACGAGCAGTACTTC. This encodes CASSYSHREYEQYF.

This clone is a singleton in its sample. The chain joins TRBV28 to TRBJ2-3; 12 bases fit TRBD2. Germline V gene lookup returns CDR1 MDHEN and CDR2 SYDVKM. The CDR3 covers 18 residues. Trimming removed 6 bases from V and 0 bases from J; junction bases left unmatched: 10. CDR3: CASSPSGLAGTSTDTQYF. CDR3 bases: TGTGCCAGCAGCCCCTCGGGACTAGCGGGCACTAGCACAGATACGCAGTATTTT.

For the CDR3, the DNA is TGCGCCAGCAGCCAAGGCAGGGGAGTCTACAATGAGCAGTTCTTC. It translates to CASSQGRGVYNEQFF. V usage is TRBV4-3 and J usage is TRBJ2-1; TRBD1 is a possible D gene (6 bases). This CDR3 comprises 15 residues. V was pared by 1 base and J by 3 bases, with 10 bases between. The germline gives CDR1 LGHNA, CDR2 YSLEER.

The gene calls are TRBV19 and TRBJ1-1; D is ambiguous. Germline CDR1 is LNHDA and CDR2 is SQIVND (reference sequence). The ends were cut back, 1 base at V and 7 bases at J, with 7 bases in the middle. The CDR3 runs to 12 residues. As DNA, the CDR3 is TGTGCCAGTAGTATAGGACGGCTTGAAGCTTTCTTT. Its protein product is CASSIGRLEAFF. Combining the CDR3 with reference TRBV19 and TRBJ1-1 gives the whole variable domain DGGITQSPKYLFRKEGQNVTLSCEQNLNHDAMYWYRQDPGQGLRLIYYSQIVNDFQKGDIAEGYSVSREKKESFPLTVTSAQKNPTAFYLCASSIGRLEAFFGQGTRLTVV.

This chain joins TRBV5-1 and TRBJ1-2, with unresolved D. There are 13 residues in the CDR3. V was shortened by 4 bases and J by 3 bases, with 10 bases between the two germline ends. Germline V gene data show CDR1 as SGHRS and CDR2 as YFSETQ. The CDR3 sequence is CASSNKDYYGYTF. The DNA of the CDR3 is TGCGCCAGCAGCAACAAGGACTACTATGGCTACACCTTC.

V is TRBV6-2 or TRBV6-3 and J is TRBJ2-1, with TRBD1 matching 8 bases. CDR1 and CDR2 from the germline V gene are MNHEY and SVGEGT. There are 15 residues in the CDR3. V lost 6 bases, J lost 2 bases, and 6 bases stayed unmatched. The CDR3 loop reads CASSLSGGAYNEQFF. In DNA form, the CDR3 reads TGTGCCAGCAGCCTCTCAGGGGGCGCCTACAATGAGCAGTTCTTC.

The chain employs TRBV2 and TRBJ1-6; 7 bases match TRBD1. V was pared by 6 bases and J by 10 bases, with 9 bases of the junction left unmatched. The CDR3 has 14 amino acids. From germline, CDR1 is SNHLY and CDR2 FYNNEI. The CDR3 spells CASREQGTGSPLHF. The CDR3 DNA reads TGTGCCAGCAGGGAACAGGGGACTGGGTCACCCCTCCACTTT.

CDR3 sequence (DNA): TGTGCCAGCAGTTTAGGTGGGGGTCCCCACCTCTTCTACAATGAGCAGTTCTTC. Its protein product is CASSLGGGPHLFYNEQFF. This chain links TRBV28 with TRBJ2-1; D may be TRBD1 or TRBD2 (5 bases each). Looked up from germline, CDR1 is MDHEN and CDR2 is SYDVKM. The V end was cut by 2 bases, the J end by 3 bases, with 20 bases between. The CDR3 has 18 amino acids. The variable domain in full, with the rest retrieved from reference TRBV28 and TRBJ2-1, is DVKVTQSSRYLVKRTGEKVFLECVQDMDHENMFWYRQDPGLGLRLIYFSYDVKMKEKGDIPEGYSVSREKKERFSLILESASTNQTSMYLCASSLGGGPHLFYNEQFFGPGTRLTVL.

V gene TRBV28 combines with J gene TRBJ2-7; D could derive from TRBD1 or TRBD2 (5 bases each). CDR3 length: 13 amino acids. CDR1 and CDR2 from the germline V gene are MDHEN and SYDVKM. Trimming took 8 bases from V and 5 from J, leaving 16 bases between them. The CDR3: CASRMAGSDEQYF. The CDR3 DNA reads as TGTGCCAGCCGTATGGCAGGGAGCGACGAGCAGTACTTC. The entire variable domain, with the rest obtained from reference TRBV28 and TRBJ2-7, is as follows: DVKVTQSSRYLVKRTGEKVFLECVQDMDHENMFWYRQDPGLGLRLIYFSYDVKMKEKGDIPEGYSVSREKKERFSLILESASTNQTSMYLCASRMAGSDEQYFGPGTRLTVT.

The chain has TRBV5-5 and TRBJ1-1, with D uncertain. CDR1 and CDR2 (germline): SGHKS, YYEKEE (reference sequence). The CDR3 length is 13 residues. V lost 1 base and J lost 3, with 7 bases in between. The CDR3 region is CASSLMADTEAFF. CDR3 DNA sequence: TGTGCCAGCAGCTTGATGGCGGACACTGAAGCTTTCTTT. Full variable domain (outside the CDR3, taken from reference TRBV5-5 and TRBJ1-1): DAGVTQSPTHLIKTRGQQVTLRCSPISGHKSVSWYQQVLGQGPQFIFQYYEKEERGRGNFPDRFSARQFPNYSSELNVNALLLGDSALYLCASSLMADTEAFFGQGTRLTVV.

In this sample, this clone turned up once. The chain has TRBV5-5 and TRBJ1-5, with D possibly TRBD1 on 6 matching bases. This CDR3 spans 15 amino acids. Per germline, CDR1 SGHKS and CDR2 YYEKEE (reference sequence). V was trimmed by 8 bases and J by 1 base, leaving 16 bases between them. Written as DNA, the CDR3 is TGTGCCAGTAAAAAGGGGGATAGGAGCAATCAGCCCCAGCATTTT. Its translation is CASKKGDRSNQPQHF.